The 13 T cell receptor beta chains given below trace back to one sample, sequenced in a study of cytomegalovirus exposure and HLA in healthy donors. The study ran its PCR with 60 Vbeta and 13 Jbeta primers. The repertoire was sequenced with immunoSEQ multiplex PCR; TCRdb's copy has only in-frame clones and lacks some. Altogether over 110,000 clones are present, roughly 79% being singletons, with the ten largest covering about 1%. The sequenced material came from PBMCs. The receptors derive from a man aged 18 to 35 in good health and CMV-seronegative.

The CDR3 here is CACRIGETQYF. The CDR3 nucleotides read TGTGCCTGCCGAATCGGGGAGACCCAGTACTTC. The chain combines TRBV30 with TRBJ2-5; no reliable D call. Germline loops: CDR1 GTSNPN, CDR2 SVGIG (reference sequence). V dropped 6 bases and J dropped 5 bases, with 10 bases sitting between them. CDR3 length: 11 amino acids.

The chain uses TRBV9 and TRBJ1-5; TRBD1 aligns across 8 bases. Germline-derived CDR1 and CDR2 are SGDLS and YYNGEE. Germline trimming cut 5 bases from V and 4 bases from J; bases unmatched to any gene: 5. The CDR3 extends over 14 amino acids. The CDR3 DNA sequence: TGTGCCAGCAGTCCCACAGGGGGTAATCAGCCCCAGCATTTT. Amino acid sequence: CASSPTGGNQPQHF.

This clone was seen a handful of times. The chain uses TRBV6-5 and TRBJ1-6, with 7 bases lining up with TRBD1. Trimming took 5 bases from V and 7 from J; bases not matched to a gene: 2. The CDR3 covers 13 residues. Per germline, CDR1 MNHEY and CDR2 SVGAGI. CDR3 sequence (DNA): TGTGCCAGCAGTCTACAGGGGAATTCACCCCTCCACTTT. Residues: CASSLQGNSPLHF.

V usage is TRBV5-1 and J usage is TRBJ2-2, with 8 nucleotides matching TRBD1. Germline V CDR1 and CDR2: SGHRS, YFSETQ. The CDR3 spans 16 residues. J was trimmed by 1 base and V by 4 bases; bases with no gene match: 6. The CDR3 DNA reads TGCGCCAGCAGCGCTCCCGGGACAGGGAACACCGGGGAGCTGTTTTTT. It is translated as CASSAPGTGNTGELFF.

V gene TRBV6-7 combines with J gene TRBJ2-4; no reliable D call. TRBV6-7 is an open reading frame, and its role is uncertain. This CDR3 is 17 amino acids long. Trimming removed 4 bases at V and 0 bases at J, with 16 bases between. In DNA form, the CDR3 reads TGTGCCAGCAGTTCGCAGGAACTTTACCTAGCCAAAAACATTCAGTACTTC. Its protein product is CASSSQELYLAKNIQYF.

The V and J genes are TRBV5-4 and TRBJ1-1; a possible D gene is TRBD1 (5 bases). Trimming took 3 bases from V and 0 from J, leaving 12 bases between them. The CDR3 has 15 amino acids. CDR1 SGHNT and CDR2 YYREEE come from the germline V gene (reference sequence). This chain's CDR3 is CASSSPGVLNTEAFF. The CDR3 DNA follows: TGTGCCAGCAGCTCCCCGGGGGTACTGAACACTGAAGCTTTCTTT. The whole variable domain, filled in from reference TRBV5-4 and TRBJ1-1, reads ETGVTQSPTHLIKTRGQQVTLRCSSQSGHNTVSWYQQALGQGPQFIFQYYREEENGRGNFPPRFSGLQFPNYSSELNVNALELDDSALYLCASSSPGVLNTEAFFGQGTRLTVV.

V gene TRBV18 combines with J gene TRBJ1-1; D is possibly TRBD1 (6 bases). The CDR3 sequence is 17 residues long. Germline-derived CDR1 and CDR2 are KGHSH and LQKENI. V shed 4 bases and J shed 4 bases, with 22 bases lying between them. Written as DNA, the CDR3 is TGTGCCAGCTCACAGTCGGCTACAGGGTGGGGCGGCACTGAAGCTTTCTTT. Translated, it gives CASSQSATGWGGTEAFF.

The chain couples TRBV18 to TRBJ2-7; maybe TRBD1 (6 bases). The CDR3 is made up of 16 amino acids. Germline V CDR1 and CDR2: KGHSH, LQKENI. V was cut by 6 bases and J by 6 bases, with 24 bases left in between. Here the CDR3 DNA reads TGTGCCAGCTCGCCCAGTGGGGGCCGACCCTATTCCGAGCAGTACTTC. Protein sequence: CASSPSGGRPYSEQYF.

The rearrangement joins TRBV5-5 to TRBJ1-6; the D gene is possibly TRBD1 (5 bases). With 0 bases removed from V and 2 bases from J, the gap between germline ends came to 15 bases. The CDR3 has 18 residues. CDR1 is SGHKS, CDR2 YYEKEE, per germline (reference sequence). The CDR3 is CASSLAAGWLAYNSPLHF. CDR3 bases: TGTGCCAGCAGCTTGGCCGCAGGGTGGTTGGCCTATAATTCACCCCTCCACTTT.

The rearrangement uses TRBV7-3 and TRBJ2-7, with 7 nucleotides matching TRBD1. Germline V gene lookup returns CDR1 SGHTA and CDR2 FQGTGA. The J segment lost 3 bases and the V segment lost 2 bases, leaving 1 base of the junction unmatched. The CDR3 has 13 amino acids. This CDR3 reads CASSLGDSYEQYF. CDR3 nucleotides: TGTGCCAGCAGCTTAGGGGACAGCTACGAGCAGTACTTC.

The sample holds a few counts of this clone. The chain joins TRBV4-1 to TRBJ1-1; D is ambiguous. CDR3 size: 15 residues. Germline-derived CDR1 and CDR2 are MGHRA and YSYEKL. The V gene lost 3 bases and the J gene lost 1 base, with 12 bases spanning the gap. The CDR3 loop is CASSQEEDKNTEAFF. CDR3 nucleotide sequence: TGCGCCAGCAGCCAGGAGGAGGATAAGAACACTGAAGCTTTCTTT.

The V gene is TRBV11-2, the J gene TRBJ2-1, with a weak D call TRBD1 (7 bases). This CDR3 has 15 residues. V lost 2 bases, J lost 6 bases, and 14 bases lay in between. Germline V gene data show CDR1 as SGHAT and CDR2 as FQNNGV. The CDR3 sequence: CASSLPGGTCNEQFF. CDR3 coding DNA: TGTGCCAGCAGCTTACCAGGGGGGACCTGCAATGAGCAGTTCTTC.

The chain combines TRBV7-9 with TRBJ1-1, with TRBD1 matching 9 bases. V lost 5 bases to trimming and J lost 3 bases; unmatched junction nucleotides: 7. Germline CDR1 reads SEHNR; CDR2 reads FQNEAQ (reference sequence). This CDR3 comprises 15 residues. The DNA of the CDR3 is TGTGCCAGCAGCCACCCCGGGACAGGGCACACTGAAGCTTTCTTT. This sequence encodes CASSHPGTGHTEAFF.